This entry lists 29 T cell receptor beta chains sequenced from one sample in a study of vaccination effects on CD4 cells after COVID-19 (dated by TCRdb to 2022 to 2024). To identify antigen-specific CD4+ T cell clonotypes by their expansion, the ViraFEST assay first stimulated PBMC with viral peptide pools and then applied TCR sequencing. After around 10 days of culture, CD4+ T cells were isolated with the EasySep CD4+ T cell isolation kit. Each participant got two doses of an mRNA SARS-CoV-2 vaccine, either BNT162b2 or mRNA-1273. Antigens for these TCRs are unknown. The library was obtained by the immunoSEQ multiplex PCR assay. The table comes from immuneACCESS by way of TCRdb, which keeps in-frame sequences with V and J called. Part of the clones is missing from these tables; in studies checked, under half for an unresolved V gene and the rest for unknown reasons. This sample lists over 25,000 clones; 65% to 90% were detected once. Over 4.5% of the sample comes from the top ten.

The input for sequencing was CD4+ T cells from PBMCs cultured with SARS-CoV-2 spike peptides, taken after COVID-19 vaccination. The sample's cell subset or site label, in plain terms: SARS-CoV-2 spike overlapping peptide pool stimulation. The receptor set was obtained from a human donor who received a COVID-19 vaccine. Some clones in this sample may be carry-over from other donors' samples.

CDR3: CASSLGSADTEAFF. CDR3 bases: TGCGCCAGCAGCCTCGGGAGTGCGGACACTGAAGCTTTCTTT. The chain recombines TRBV5-1 with TRBJ1-1; no clear D. The germline V gene encodes CDR1 SGHRS and CDR2 YFSETQ. Trimming pared 4 bases from V and 3 bases from J, leaving 13 bases between. The length of the CDR3 is 14 residues.

This chain uses TRBV6-2 or TRBV6-3 with TRBJ1-1, with 7 bases matching TRBD1. CDR3 length: 12 amino acids. V shed 3 bases and J 10 bases; nucleotides not matched to a gene: 5. CDR1 is MNHEY, CDR2 SVGEGT, per germline. This CDR3 reads CASSYSDRRAFF. CDR3 coding DNA: TGTGCCAGCAGTTATTCGGACAGGAGAGCTTTCTTT.

The chain uses TRBV30 and TRBJ2-5, with 9 bases identical to TRBD1. The V gene end was trimmed by 3 bases and the J gene end by 5 bases; junction bases not matched to a gene: 4. Germline CDR1 and CDR2: GTSNPN and SVGIG (reference sequence). The CDR3 extends over 13 amino acids. For the CDR3, the DNA is TGTGCCTGGAGGGGGACAGGGCGGGAGACCCAGTACTTC. Translating gives CAWRGTGRETQYF.

The V gene is TRBV3-1 (or the pseudogene TRBV3-2), the J gene TRBJ2-3; TRBD2 aligns across 10 bases. Germline V gives CDR1 LGHDT, CDR2 YNNKEL (reference sequence). The CDR3 length is 16 residues. J gave up 6 bases and V 2 bases, and 8 bases lay outside the gene matches. This chain's CDR3 is CASSQIAGGLRDTQYF. In DNA, the CDR3 is TGTGCCAGCAGCCAAATAGCGGGGGGCTTAAGGGATACGCAGTATTTT.

The chain recombines TRBV5-4 with TRBJ2-1, with 8 positions matching TRBD1. V lost 3 bases, J lost 0 bases, and 5 bases stayed unmatched. The germline V gene has CDR1 SGHNT and CDR2 YYREEE (reference sequence). CDR3 length equals 16 residues. DNA for the CDR3: TGTGCCAGCAGCTGGGGACAGGCTAGCTCCTACAATGAGCAGTTCTTC. It translates to CASSWGQASSYNEQFF.

The V gene is TRBV7-3, the J gene TRBJ2-5; 9 positions agree with TRBD2. V shed 1 base, J shed 3 bases, and the junction held 9 bases outside the gene matches. The CDR3 extends over 17 amino acids. Per germline, CDR1 SGHTA and CDR2 FQGTGA. For the CDR3, the DNA is TGTGCCAGCAGCTTAAGAGCGGGGGGCAGGGGGGAAGAGACCCAGTACTTC. Its translation: CASSLRAGGRGEETQYF.

The chain joins TRBV29-1 to TRBJ2-7, with D perhaps matching TRBD1 (5 bases). The CDR3 is made up of 15 amino acids. Trimming removed 5 bases from V and 4 bases from J, with 21 bases in between. In germline, CDR1 is SQVTM, CDR2 ANQGSEA. As DNA, the CDR3 is TGCAGCGTTTTGTCCGGGCAGGGCGGATTTTACGAGCAGTACGTC. Its translation: CSVLSGQGGFYEQYV.

The chain joins TRBV24-1 to TRBJ2-2; TRBD2 agrees at 7 bases. Germline trimming cut 0 bases from V and 2 bases from J; bases unmatched to any gene: 8. The CDR3 loop spans 18 amino acids. CDR1 is KGHDR, CDR2 SFDVKD, per germline. CDR3 in amino acids: CATSDLVAAGDNTGELFF. The CDR3 bases are TGTGCCACCAGTGATTTGGTAGCGGCGGGGGATAACACCGGGGAGCTGTTTTTT.

The CDR3 reads CASRPAGGNTGELFF. The DNA for the CDR3 is TGTGCCAGCAGGCCGGCGGGGGGGAACACCGGGGAGCTGTTTTTT. The chain links TRBV2 to TRBJ2-2, with 8 bases that match TRBD2. The CDR3 loop spans 15 amino acids. Germline V lookup: CDR1 SNHLY, CDR2 FYNNEI. V lost 6 bases to trimming and J lost 1 base; unmatched junction nucleotides: 4.

The chain employs TRBV5-8 and TRBJ1-1, with D unresolved. V was clipped by 4 bases and J by 9 bases, with 19 bases between them. This CDR3 region has 14 residues. The germline V gene has CDR1 SGHTS and CDR2 YDEGEE. In DNA, the CDR3 is TGTGCCAGCAGCGTACCCGACCTAGCAAAAAAAGCTTTCTTT. It codes for CASSVPDLAKKAFF.

The rearrangement uses TRBV25-1 and TRBJ2-5; maybe TRBD1 (5 bases). The V end lost 5 bases, the J end lost 4 bases, and 11 bases lay between the germline ends. CDR1 MGHDK and CDR2 SYGVNS come from the germline V gene. The CDR3 is 13 amino acids. The CDR3 bases are TGTGCCAGCAGTCCCAGGGCCGGAGAGACCCAGTACTTC. Translated, it gives CASSPRAGETQYF.

This clone turned up a few times. V usage is TRBV6-5 and J usage is TRBJ1-5; D may be TRBD1 (5 bases). Germline V CDR1 and CDR2: MNHEY, SVGAGI. This CDR3 comprises 12 residues. Trimming took 7 bases from V and 10 from J, leaving 14 bases between them. CDR3 DNA sequence: TGTGCCAGCAAACGGGGGGACGGACCCCAGCATTTT. This codes for CASKRGDGPQHF.

CDR3 nucleotide sequence: TGTGCCAGCAGTTCAACAGAGGCCTATGGCTACACCTTC. Translated: CASSSTEAYGYTF. The V call is TRBV28, the J call TRBJ1-2, with D uncertain. Trimming took 4 bases from V and 4 from J, leaving 10 bases between them. The CDR3 covers 13 residues. The germline V gene has CDR1 MDHEN and CDR2 SYDVKM.

The sample holds a few counts of this clone. V gene TRBV6-5 combines with J gene TRBJ1-5, with 9 bases that match TRBD1. This CDR3 comprises 14 residues. Losses at the gene ends were 8 bases for V and 7 bases for J; bases not matched to a gene: 9. Looked up from germline, CDR1 is MNHEY and CDR2 is SVGAGI. Written as DNA, the CDR3 is TGTGCCAGCGTCCACCGGGACAGGGAACAGCCCCAGCATTTT. Encoded protein: CASVHRDREQPQHF.

The V call is TRBV5-8, the J call TRBJ2-1, with a tentative D call TRBD2 (5 bases). Germline V gene data show CDR1 as SGHTS and CDR2 as YDEGEE. V lost 0 bases, J lost 9 bases, and 10 bases lay in between. CDR3 length: 13 residues. CDR3 in DNA: TGTGCCAGCAGCTTGGCCCGGGGTACTGAGCAGTTCTTC. It translates to CASSLARGTEQFF.

V is TRBV29-1 and J is TRBJ2-3; 12 nucleotides align to TRBD2. V was pared by 4 bases and J by 3 bases, with 11 bases of the junction left unmatched. Germline V gene sequence: CDR1 SQVTM, CDR2 ANQGSEA. The CDR3 runs 17 residues. CDR3 region: CSVVLAGGPRRTDTQYF. In DNA form, the CDR3 reads TGCAGCGTTGTGCTAGCGGGGGGGCCGAGGAGGACAGATACGCAGTATTTT.

This clone was detected a few times. The CDR3 reads CASSYSGGPNTGELFF. CDR3 coding DNA: TGTGCCAGCAGTTACTCGGGGGGCCCGAACACCGGGGAGCTGTTTTTT. The chain employs TRBV6-5 and TRBJ2-2; D may be TRBD1 or TRBD2 (6 bases each). This CDR3 has 16 residues. V dropped 0 bases and J dropped 0 bases, with 8 bases sitting between them. Per germline, CDR1 MNHEY and CDR2 SVGAGI.

This rearrangement joins TRBV30 to TRBJ1-6; 8 bases fit TRBD1. V lost 1 base and J lost 9; bases outside the gene matches: 8. Germline CDR1 is GTSNPN and CDR2 is SVGIG (reference sequence). There are 15 residues in the CDR3. CDR3 protein: CAWSDLGQVSSPLHF. The CDR3, as DNA: TGTGCCTGGAGTGATTTGGGACAGGTGTCTTCACCCCTCCACTTT.

This clone is a singleton in its sample. V is TRBV7-2 and J is TRBJ2-7; 11 positions match TRBD2. Per germline, CDR1 SGHTA and CDR2 FQGNSA. Losses at the gene ends were 5 bases for V and 0 bases for J; bases not matched to a gene: 6. The CDR3 has 16 amino acids. The CDR3 bases are TGTGCCAGCAGCCCCGGGACTAGCGGTCCCTCCTACGAGCAGTACGTC. Protein: CASSPGTSGPSYEQYV.

This clone showed up just once. The V and J genes are TRBV7-2 and TRBJ2-7, with TRBD1 matching 8 bases. This CDR3 has 14 amino acids. Germline CDR1 reads SGHTA; CDR2 reads FQGNSA. The junction had 12 bases not matched to a gene; V was cut back by 4 bases and J by 10 bases. The DNA of the CDR3 is TGTGCCAGCAGCTCCACCGGGACAGGAGACATCCAGTACGTC. Its translation is CASSSTGTGDIQYV.

The rearrangement links TRBV19 to TRBJ1-5, with 8 positions matching TRBD1. The V segment lost 4 bases and the J segment 6 bases; nucleotides outside the gene matches: 8. CDR1 and CDR2 from the germline V gene are LNHDA and SQIVND (reference sequence). The length of the CDR3 is 15 residues. This chain's CDR3 is CASSTQGAEVQPQHF. The DNA for the CDR3 is TGTGCCAGTAGTACCCAGGGGGCTGAAGTTCAGCCCCAGCATTTT. The full variable domain, its missing parts supplied by reference TRBV19 and TRBJ1-5, is DGGITQSPKYLFRKEGQNVTLSCEQNLNHDAMYWYRQDPGQGLRLIYYSQIVNDFQKGDIAEGYSVSREKKESFPLTVTSAQKNPTAFYLCASSTQGAEVQPQHFGDGTRLSIL.

The gene calls are TRBV7-2 and TRBJ2-7; weak D call: TRBD1 (6 bases). The CDR3 length is 14 residues. Trimming removed 0 bases from V and 3 bases from J, with 9 bases in between. Germline CDR1 and CDR2: SGHTA and FQGNSA. This chain's CDR3 is CASSLAPGDYEQYV. CDR3 DNA: TGTGCCAGCAGCTTAGCGCCAGGGGACTACGAGCAGTACGTC.

J is TRBJ1-3 and V is TRBV6-5, with 7 bases fitting TRBD1. The CDR3 contains 14 residues. V was pared by 6 bases and J by 8 bases, with 10 bases of the junction left unmatched. Per the germline V gene, CDR1 is MNHEY and CDR2 is SVGAGI. CDR3 nucleotides: TGTGCCAGCAGCTCGACAGGGTCGGTGGACACCATATATTTT. Translated: CASSSTGSVDTIYF.

This clone was seen more than once but under ten times. V usage is TRBV20-1 and J usage is TRBJ1-1; possibly TRBD1 for D (5 bases). The CDR3 runs 15 residues. Trimming took 3 bases from V and 4 from J, leaving 18 bases between them. Germline V gene data show CDR1 as DFQATT and CDR2 as SNEGSKA (reference sequence). Here the CDR3 reads CSASGRLAGPTEAFF. The CDR3 DNA reads TGCAGTGCTAGTGGCAGGCTTGCAGGGCCCACTGAAGCTTTCTTT.

The chain links TRBV6-6 to TRBJ1-1; no clear D. CDR3 length: 14 amino acids. Germline V gene data show CDR1 as MNHNY and CDR2 as SVGAGI (reference sequence). Deletions cut 7 bases from V and 4 bases from J, with 16 bases between. The CDR3 DNA follows: TGTGCCAGCAATACCGGGATGGGGAGCACTGAAGCTTTCTTT. The encoded protein is CASNTGMGSTEAFF.

The chain couples TRBV6-5 to TRBJ2-1; D is unresolved. The ends were cut back, 6 bases at V and 4 bases at J, with 10 bases in the middle. The CDR3 covers 13 residues. Germline-derived CDR1 and CDR2 are MNHEY and SVGAGI. The CDR3 here is CASRFDGYNEQFF. The DNA of the CDR3 is TGTGCCAGCAGATTTGACGGTTACAATGAGCAGTTCTTC.

This chain connects TRBV4-1 to TRBJ2-5, with a tentative D call TRBD2 (6 bases). V was shortened by 0 bases and J by 9 bases, with 14 bases between the two germline ends. Germline V lookup: CDR1 MGHRA, CDR2 YSYEKL. CDR3 length equals 14 residues. DNA for the CDR3: TGCGCCAGCAGCCAAGATACGCGGGGTAGGGCCCAGTACTTC. Translated, it gives CASSQDTRGRAQYF.

V is TRBV5-4 and J is TRBJ2-5, with TRBD2 matching 10 bases. Germline V gives CDR1 SGHNT, CDR2 YYREEE (reference sequence). The CDR3 extends over 17 amino acids. J was trimmed by 0 bases and V by 5 bases; bases with no gene match: 10. CDR3: CASRSGLAERNQETQYF. The DNA for the CDR3 is TGTGCCAGCAGATCAGGACTAGCGGAGAGAAACCAAGAGACCCAGTACTTC.

This rearrangement joins TRBV5-1 to TRBJ2-3, with TRBD2 identical over 8 bases. Trimming cost V 0 bases and J 4 bases; bases outside gene matches: 16. Germline CDR1 SGHRS, CDR2 YFSETQ. The CDR3 is 19 residues long. CDR3 coding DNA: TGCGCCAGCAGCTTGGGAGTACGGGGGGGAGATCTAAAGTCAGATACGCAGTATTTT. Translating it yields CASSLGVRGGDLKSDTQYF.